This TCR beta chain was sequenced for a study of cytomegalovirus exposure and HLA in healthy donors. Method: immunoSEQ multiplex PCR; TCRdb's copy keeps in-frame clones and lacks some. The table shows some 80,000 clones, with approximately 96% occurring only once. General study points: Both high specificity and high sensitivity reportedly marked the classifier's diagnosis of cytomegalovirus status. The study listed roughly 160 cytomegalovirus-associated TCR beta chains.

Between the trimmed V and J ends, which lost 0 bases and 8 bases, there was a span of 8 bases. The CDR3 covers 12 residues. The germline V gene encodes CDR1 SGHTS and CDR2 YDEGEE. About this clone: The antigen remains unidentified.

The clonotype was recovered from a young woman in good health and CMV-seronegative. Sample: PBMCs. The V call is TRBV5-8, the J call TRBJ1-2, with D unresolved. CDR3 region: CASSLAYYGYTF. In DNA, the CDR3 is TGTGCCAGCAGCTTGGCCTATTACGGCTACACCTTC.